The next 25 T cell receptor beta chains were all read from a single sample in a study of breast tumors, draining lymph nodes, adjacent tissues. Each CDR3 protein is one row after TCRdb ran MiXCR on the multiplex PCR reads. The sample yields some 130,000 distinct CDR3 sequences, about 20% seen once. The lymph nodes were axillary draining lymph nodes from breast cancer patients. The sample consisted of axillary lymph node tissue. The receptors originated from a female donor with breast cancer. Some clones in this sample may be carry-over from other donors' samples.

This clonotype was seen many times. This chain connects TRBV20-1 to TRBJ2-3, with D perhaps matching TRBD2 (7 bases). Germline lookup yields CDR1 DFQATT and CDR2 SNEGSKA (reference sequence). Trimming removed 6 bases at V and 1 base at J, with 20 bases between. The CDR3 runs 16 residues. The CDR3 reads CSAGAGGRGRTDTQYF. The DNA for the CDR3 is TGCAGTGCCGGGGCTGGGGGGCGGGGGCGCACAGATACGCAGTATTTT.

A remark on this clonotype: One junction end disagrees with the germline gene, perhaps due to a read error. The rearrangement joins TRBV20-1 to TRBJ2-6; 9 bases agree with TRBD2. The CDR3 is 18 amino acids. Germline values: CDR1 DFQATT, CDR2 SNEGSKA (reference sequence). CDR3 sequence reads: CGATSGWREGSGANVLTF. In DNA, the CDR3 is TGCGGTGCAACATCCGGTTGGCGGGAGGGCTCTGGGGCCAACGTCCTGACTTTC.

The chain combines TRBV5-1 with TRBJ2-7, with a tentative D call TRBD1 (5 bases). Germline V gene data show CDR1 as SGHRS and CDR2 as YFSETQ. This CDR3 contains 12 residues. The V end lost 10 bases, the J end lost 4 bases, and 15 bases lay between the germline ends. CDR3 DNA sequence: TGCGCCCTAATCAGGGTCGGTTACGAGCAGTACTTC. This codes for CALIRVGYEQYF.

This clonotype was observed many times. The CDR3 DNA sequence: TGCGCCAGCAGCTTGGTTGTACTAGCGGGAGGGTCTTACAATGAGCAGTTCTTC. Residues: CASSLVVLAGGSYNEQFF. The chain employs TRBV5-1 and TRBJ2-1; TRBD2 agrees at 13 bases. The germline CDR1 and CDR2 sequences are SGHRS and YFSETQ. V shed 0 bases and J 4 bases; nucleotides not matched to a gene: 7. This CDR3 is built from 18 residues.

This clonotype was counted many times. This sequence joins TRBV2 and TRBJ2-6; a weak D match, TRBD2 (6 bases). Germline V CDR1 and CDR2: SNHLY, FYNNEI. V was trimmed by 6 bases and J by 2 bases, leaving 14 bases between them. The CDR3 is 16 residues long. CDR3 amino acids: CASRGDGRPGANVLTF. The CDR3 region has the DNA TGTGCCAGCAGGGGAGACGGGAGACCTGGGGCCAACGTCCTGACTTTC.

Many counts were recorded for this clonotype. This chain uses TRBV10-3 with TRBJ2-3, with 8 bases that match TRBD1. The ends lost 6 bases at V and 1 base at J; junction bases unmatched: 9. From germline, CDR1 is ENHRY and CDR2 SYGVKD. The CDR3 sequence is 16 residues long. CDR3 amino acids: CAIRDGQGGGTDTQYF. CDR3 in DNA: TGTGCCATCAGGGACGGACAGGGTGGCGGCACAGATACGCAGTATTTT.

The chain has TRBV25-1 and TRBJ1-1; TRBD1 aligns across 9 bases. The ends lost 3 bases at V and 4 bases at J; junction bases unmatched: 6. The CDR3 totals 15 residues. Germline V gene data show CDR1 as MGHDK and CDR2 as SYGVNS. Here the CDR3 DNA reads TGTGCCAGCAGTGATCCCGGGACAGGGCTCACTGAAGCTTTCTTT. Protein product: CASSDPGTGLTEAFF.

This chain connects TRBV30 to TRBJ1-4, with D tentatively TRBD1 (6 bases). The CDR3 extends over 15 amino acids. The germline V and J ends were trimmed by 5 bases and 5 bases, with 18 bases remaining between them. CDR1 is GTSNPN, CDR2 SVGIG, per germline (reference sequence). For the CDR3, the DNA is TGTGCCTGGGCCGAGTCGGCCAGGGGAAATGAAAAACTGTTTTTT. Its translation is CAWAESARGNEKLFF.

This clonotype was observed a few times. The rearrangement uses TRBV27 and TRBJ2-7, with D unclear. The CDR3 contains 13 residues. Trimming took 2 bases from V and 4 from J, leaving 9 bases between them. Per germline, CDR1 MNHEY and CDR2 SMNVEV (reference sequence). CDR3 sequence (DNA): TGTGCCAGCAGTTTAGTGGGCGGTTACGAGCAGTACTTC. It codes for CASSLVGGYEQYF.

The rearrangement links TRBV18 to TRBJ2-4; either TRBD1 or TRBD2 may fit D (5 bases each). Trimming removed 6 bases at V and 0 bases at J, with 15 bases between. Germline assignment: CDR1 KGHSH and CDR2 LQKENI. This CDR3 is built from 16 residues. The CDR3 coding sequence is TGTGCCAGCTCCCACCCGGGGCAACTAGCCAAAAACATTCAGTACTTC. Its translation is CASSHPGQLAKNIQYF.

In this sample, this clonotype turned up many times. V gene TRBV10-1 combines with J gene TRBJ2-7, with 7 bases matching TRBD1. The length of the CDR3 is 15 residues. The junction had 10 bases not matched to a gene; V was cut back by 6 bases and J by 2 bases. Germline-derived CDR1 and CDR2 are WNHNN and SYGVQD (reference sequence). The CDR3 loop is CASSPAARGTYEQYF. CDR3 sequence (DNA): TGCGCCAGCAGCCCAGCGGCCAGGGGGACCTACGAGCAGTACTTC.

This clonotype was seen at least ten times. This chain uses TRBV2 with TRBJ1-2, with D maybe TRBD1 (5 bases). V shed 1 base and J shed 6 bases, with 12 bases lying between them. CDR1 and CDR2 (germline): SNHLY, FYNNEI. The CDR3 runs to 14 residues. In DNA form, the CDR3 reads TGTGCCAGCAGTGAAGATCAGGGTTTCAATGGCTACACCTTC. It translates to CASSEDQGFNGYTF.

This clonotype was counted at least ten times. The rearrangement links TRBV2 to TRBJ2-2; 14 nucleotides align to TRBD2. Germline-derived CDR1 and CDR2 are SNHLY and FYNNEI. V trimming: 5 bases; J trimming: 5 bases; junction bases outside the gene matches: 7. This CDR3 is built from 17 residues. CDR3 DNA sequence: TGTGCCAGCAGTACCGGACTAGCGGGGGGCAAAACCGGGGAGCTGTTTTTT. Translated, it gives CASSTGLAGGKTGELFF.

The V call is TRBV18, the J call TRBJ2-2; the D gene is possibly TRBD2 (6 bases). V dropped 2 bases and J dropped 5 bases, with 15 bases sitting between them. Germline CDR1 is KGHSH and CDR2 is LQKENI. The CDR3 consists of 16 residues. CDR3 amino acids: CASSPYSGGRTGELFF. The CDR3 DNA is TGTGCCAGCTCACCATATAGCGGAGGGCGGACCGGGGAGCTGTTTTTT.

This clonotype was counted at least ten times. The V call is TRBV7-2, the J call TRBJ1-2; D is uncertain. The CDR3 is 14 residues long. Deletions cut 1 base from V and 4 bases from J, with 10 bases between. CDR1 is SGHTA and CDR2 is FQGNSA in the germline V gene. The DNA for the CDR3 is TGTGCCAGCAGCTTAGACCCGGGGAGCTATGGCTACACCTTC. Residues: CASSLDPGSYGYTF.

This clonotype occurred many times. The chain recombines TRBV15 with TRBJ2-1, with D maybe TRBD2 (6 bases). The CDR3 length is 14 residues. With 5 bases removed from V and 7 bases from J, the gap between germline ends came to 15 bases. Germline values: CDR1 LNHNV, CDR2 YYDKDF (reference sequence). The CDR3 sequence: CATSGLAPRNEQFF. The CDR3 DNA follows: TGTGCCACCAGCGGGCTAGCGCCCAGGAATGAGCAGTTCTTC.

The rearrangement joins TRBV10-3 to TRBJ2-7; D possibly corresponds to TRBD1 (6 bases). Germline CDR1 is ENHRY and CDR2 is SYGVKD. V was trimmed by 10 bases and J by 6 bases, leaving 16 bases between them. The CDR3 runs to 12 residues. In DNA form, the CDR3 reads TGTGCCACCGCTATAGGGGGTCGCGAGCAGTACTTC. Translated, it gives CATAIGGREQYF.

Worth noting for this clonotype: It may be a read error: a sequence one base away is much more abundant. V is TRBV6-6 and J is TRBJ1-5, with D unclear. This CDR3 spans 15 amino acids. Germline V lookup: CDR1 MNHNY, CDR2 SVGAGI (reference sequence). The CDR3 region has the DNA TGTGCCGGCAGTTCTTTCCAACGTAGCAATCAGCCCCAGCATTTT. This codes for CAGSSFQRSNQPQHF.

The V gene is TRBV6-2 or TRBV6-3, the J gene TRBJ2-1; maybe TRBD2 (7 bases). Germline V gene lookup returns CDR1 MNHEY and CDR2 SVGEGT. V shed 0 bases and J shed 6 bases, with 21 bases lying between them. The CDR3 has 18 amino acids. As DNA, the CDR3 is TGTGCCAGCAGTTACTCGAGTAGGGGGAGGGCCCCCGTCAATGAGCAGTTCTTC. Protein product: CASSYSSRGRAPVNEQFF.

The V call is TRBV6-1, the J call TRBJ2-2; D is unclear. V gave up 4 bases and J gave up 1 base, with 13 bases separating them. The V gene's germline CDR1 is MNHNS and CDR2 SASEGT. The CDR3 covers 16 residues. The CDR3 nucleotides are TGTGCCAGCAGTGCCTTGTGGGTGGGGAACACCGGGGAGCTGTTTTTT. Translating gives CASSALWVGNTGELFF.

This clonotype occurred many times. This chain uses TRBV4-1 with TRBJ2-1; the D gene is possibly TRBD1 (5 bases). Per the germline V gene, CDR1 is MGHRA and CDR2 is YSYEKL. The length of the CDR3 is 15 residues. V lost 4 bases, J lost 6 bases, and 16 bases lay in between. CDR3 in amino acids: CASSPAPQGPNEQFF. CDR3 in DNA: TGCGCCAGCAGCCCAGCCCCCCAGGGTCCCAATGAGCAGTTCTTC.

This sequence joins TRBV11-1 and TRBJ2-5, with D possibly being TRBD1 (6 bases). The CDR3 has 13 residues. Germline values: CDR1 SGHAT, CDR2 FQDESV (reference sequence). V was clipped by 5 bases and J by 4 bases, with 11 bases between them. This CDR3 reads CASSQGIAETQYF. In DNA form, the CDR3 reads TGTGCCAGCAGCCAGGGGATCGCAGAGACCCAGTACTTC. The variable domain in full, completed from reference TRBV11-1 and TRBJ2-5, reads EAEVAQSPRYKITEKSQAVAFWCDPISGHATLYWYRQILGQGPELLVQFQDESVVDDSQLPKDRFSAERLKGVDSTLKIQPAELGDSAMYLCASSQGIAETQYFGPGTRLLVL.

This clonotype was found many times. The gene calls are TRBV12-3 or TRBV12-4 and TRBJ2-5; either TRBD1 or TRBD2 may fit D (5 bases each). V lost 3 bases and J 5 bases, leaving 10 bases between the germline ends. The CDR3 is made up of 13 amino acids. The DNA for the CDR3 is TGTGCCAGCAGTTTTGGGGGAAGGGAGACCCAGTACTTC. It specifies CASSFGGRETQYF.

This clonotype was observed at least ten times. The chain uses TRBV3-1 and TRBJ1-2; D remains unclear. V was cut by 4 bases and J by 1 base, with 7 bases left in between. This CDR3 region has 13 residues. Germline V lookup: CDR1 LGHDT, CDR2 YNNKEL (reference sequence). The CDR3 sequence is CASSPGLNYGYTF. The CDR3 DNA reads TGTGCCAGCAGCCCCGGACTTAACTATGGCTACACCTTC.

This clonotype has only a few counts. CDR3 nucleotides: TGTGCCAGCAGCTTACGGACAGGCTCTGGAAACACCATATATTTT. This codes for CASSLRTGSGNTIYF. The chain has TRBV7-6 and TRBJ1-3, with 7 bases lining up with TRBD1. CDR1 is SGHVS, CDR2 FNYEAQ, per germline. Trimming removed 2 bases from V and 0 bases from J; junction bases left unmatched: 1. The CDR3 is 15 residues long.